The clone carrying this T cell receptor (beta chain) came up once. The antigen is not known. Per-sample assaying covered 10^5 or so TCR templates. Method: immunoSEQ multiplex PCR; TCRdb's copy keeps in-frame clones and lacks some. Here the sample spans fewer than 120,000 clones, around nine tenths being singletons. This CDR3 comprises 12 residues. CDR1 and CDR2 (germline): GTSNPN, SVGIG (reference sequence). V was shortened by 8 bases and J by 4 bases, with 14 bases between the two germline ends. This entry comes from a study of siplizumab effects on memory and regulatory T cells. Study-wide points: A mean of around 65% of mappable alloreactive CD4+ clones were Treg-derived with siplizumab, compared with 25% to 30% in controls.

This TCR was recovered from a human donor in good health. Specimen: CD4+ T cells sorted from blood. The V gene is TRBV30, the J gene TRBJ2-5, with a weak D call TRBD1 (6 bases). CDR3 amino acids: CAHTGSGETQYF. CDR3 nucleotides: TGTGCCCATACAGGGTCCGGAGAGACCCAGTACTTC. Supplemented by reference TRBV30 and TRBJ2-5, the full variable domain reads SQTIHQWPATLVQPVGSPLSLECTVEGTSNPNLYWYRQAAGRGLQLLFYSVGIGQISSEVPQNLSASRPQDRQFILSSKKLLLSDSGFYLCAHTGSGETQYFGPGTRLLVL.